This is a list of T cell receptor beta chains from one sample in a study of T cells after yellow fever vaccination. TCRdb independently ran MiXCR on the 5' RACE reads; one entry per CDR3 protein. In the table there are about 320,000 distinct CDR3 sequences, around 4.4% of which are singletons. Here the sequenced sample was PBMCs, taken 15 days after the yellow fever booster vaccination. The receptors were sampled from a man aged 18 to 35 who received the YFV17D yellow fever vaccine. CDR3s include the opening cysteine and the closing phenylalanine or tryptophan. A D gene is named only where the DNA matches it firmly. Expanded clones get a size class; other rows say once, few or many, or leave the size out.

j_gene: TRBJ1-1
d_gene: .
abundance: .
v_gene: TRBV7-2
CDR3nt: TGTGCCAGCAGCCCCCGCCCCGGGGGAAGAGCTTTCTTT
CDR3aa: CASSPRPGGRAFF

j_gene: TRBJ1-2
d_gene: TRBD1
abundance: .
v_gene: TRBV10-3
CDR3nt: TGTGCCATCAGTGACACTACAGGGGGGACCTATGGCTACACCTTC
CDR3aa: CAISDTTGGTYGYTF

j_gene: TRBJ2-3
d_gene: TRBD2
abundance: many
v_gene: TRBV20-1
CDR3nt: TGCAGTGCTAGAAGTGGTAGCGGGGGTGATACGCAGTATTTT
CDR3aa: CSARSGSGGDTQYF

j_gene: TRBJ1-6
d_gene: .
abundance: .
v_gene: TRBV7-9
CDR3nt: TGTGCCAGCAGCCCGGTCTTTGGACCCCTCCACTTT
CDR3aa: CASSPVFGPLHF

j_gene: TRBJ2-3
d_gene: TRBD2
abundance: .
v_gene: TRBV28
CDR3nt: TGTGCCAGCAGTTTAGGGGTCACTAGCGGGTCCACAGATACGCAGTATTTT
CDR3aa: CASSLGVTSGSTDTQYF

j_gene: TRBJ2-7
d_gene: .
abundance: once
v_gene: TRBV9
CDR3nt: TGTGCCAGCAGCACAAGGGGTGGCGAGCAGTACTTC
CDR3aa: CASSTRGGEQYF

j_gene: TRBJ1-4
d_gene: .
abundance: many
v_gene: TRBV5-5
CDR3nt: TGTGCCAGCAGCCCGATATACGTGAGGGGCGGGAGTGATGAAAAACTGTTTTTT
CDR3aa: CASSPIYVRGGSDEKLFF

j_gene: TRBJ2-1
d_gene: .
abundance: many
v_gene: TRBV12-3/TRBV12-4
CDR3nt: TGTGCCAGCAGTTTGTCTAGTACCTCCTACAATGAGCAGTTCTTC
CDR3aa: CASSLSSTSYNEQFF

j_gene: TRBJ2-2
d_gene: .
abundance: .
v_gene: TRBV11-2
CDR3nt: TGTGCCAGCAGCTTGAATTGGGCCGGGGAGCTGTTTTTT
CDR3aa: CASSLNWAGELFF

j_gene: TRBJ2-5
d_gene: TRBD2
abundance: many
v_gene: TRBV5-5
CDR3nt: TGTGCCAGCAGCGCTCGGGTGGTGCGGGGGGCAAGAGAGGGCCAGTACTTC
CDR3aa: CASSARVVRGAREGQYF

j_gene: TRBJ2-1
d_gene: TRBD1
abundance: many
v_gene: TRBV5-1
CDR3nt: TGCGCCAGCAAACCCGCGGGGGACAGGGGATTTGATGAGCAGTTCTTC
CDR3aa: CASKPAGDRGFDEQFF

j_gene: TRBJ1-1
d_gene: .
abundance: many
v_gene: TRBV19
CDR3nt: TGTGCCAGTAGAGCAGGGATCACTGAAGCTTTCTTT
CDR3aa: CASRAGITEAFF

j_gene: TRBJ2-5
d_gene: TRBD1
abundance: many
v_gene: TRBV12-3/TRBV12-4
CDR3nt: TGTGCCAGCAGTTCCGTTGGGCAGGGGGCGAGGGAGACCCAGTACTTC
CDR3aa: CASSSVGQGARETQYF

j_gene: TRBJ1-1
d_gene: .
abundance: few
v_gene: TRBV29-1
CDR3nt: TGCAGCGTTGAAGACGGGGGGAACACTGAAGCTTTCTTT
CDR3aa: CSVEDGGNTEAFF

j_gene: TRBJ2-5
d_gene: TRBD2
abundance: once
v_gene: TRBV18
CDR3nt: TGTGCCAGCTCACCCTTAGCGGGAGAGACCCAGTACTTC
CDR3aa: CASSPLAGETQYF

j_gene: TRBJ2-5
d_gene: .
abundance: .
v_gene: TRBV7-7
CDR3nt: TGTGCCAGCAGCAACGTCCGAGAGACCCAGTACTTC
CDR3aa: CASSNVRETQYF

j_gene: TRBJ1-1
d_gene: .
abundance: few
v_gene: TRBV7-2
CDR3nt: TGTGCCAGCAGCTTAGGCCGGACCTTTGAAGCTTTCTTT
CDR3aa: CASSLGRTFEAFF

j_gene: TRBJ2-1
d_gene: TRBD2
abundance: .
v_gene: TRBV9
CDR3nt: TGTGCCAGCAGCGTAGCTAGGATAGCGGGGGTCAGTGAGCAGTTCTTC
CDR3aa: CASSVARIAGVSEQFF

j_gene: TRBJ2-7
d_gene: TRBD1
abundance: many
v_gene: TRBV6-1
CDR3nt: TGTGCCAGCAGTGCAGCGACAGGGTCCGAGCAGTACTTC
CDR3aa: CASSAATGSEQYF

j_gene: TRBJ1-1
d_gene: .
abundance: many
v_gene: TRBV6-1
CDR3nt: TGTGCCTCTATCGCAAGTATGATGAACACTGAAGCTTTCTTT
CDR3aa: CASIASMMNTEAFF

j_gene: TRBJ2-2
d_gene: .
abundance: .
v_gene: TRBV4-1
CDR3nt: TGCGCCAGCAGCCAAAAGATGGACACAAACACCGGGGAGCTGTTTTTT
CDR3aa: CASSQKMDTNTGELFF

j_gene: TRBJ2-3
d_gene: TRBD1
abundance: many
v_gene: TRBV27
CDR3nt: TGTGCCAGCACTCGGACAGGGGGCACAGATACGCAGTATTTT
CDR3aa: CASTRTGGTDTQYF

j_gene: TRBJ1-4
d_gene: .
abundance: many
v_gene: TRBV7-9
CDR3nt: TGTGCCAGCAGCTTCGGGGGCGAGGGTGAAAAACTGTTTTTT
CDR3aa: CASSFGGEGEKLFF

j_gene: TRBJ2-1
d_gene: TRBD2
abundance: .
v_gene: TRBV18
CDR3nt: TGTGCCAGCTCACCACTGTCTCTGCTAGCGGGGTGGTATGAGCAGTTCTTC
CDR3aa: CASSPLSLLAGWYEQFF

j_gene: TRBJ1-2
d_gene: .
abundance: few
v_gene: TRBV4-2
CDR3nt: TGTGCCAGCAGCGGACCGGACATCTATGGCTACACCTTC
CDR3aa: CASSGPDIYGYTF

j_gene: TRBJ2-7
d_gene: .
abundance: many
v_gene: TRBV7-2
CDR3nt: TGTGCCAGCAGCTGGAGTCAACTATCCTACGAGCAGTACTTC
CDR3aa: CASSWSQLSYEQYF

j_gene: TRBJ2-7
d_gene: TRBD2
abundance: many
v_gene: TRBV27
CDR3nt: TGTGCCAGCAACCAGCGGGGGGGAAGATACGAGCAGTACTTC
CDR3aa: CASNQRGGRYEQYF

j_gene: TRBJ2-1
d_gene: .
abundance: many
v_gene: TRBV9
CDR3nt: TGTGCCAGCAGCTGGGGGTACAATGAGCAGTTCTTC
CDR3aa: CASSWGYNEQFF

j_gene: TRBJ2-7
d_gene: .
abundance: .
v_gene: TRBV4-1
CDR3nt: TGCGCCAGCAGCCAAGAAACAGTTGACGAGCAGTACTTC
CDR3aa: CASSQETVDEQYF

j_gene: TRBJ2-1
d_gene: TRBD1
abundance: many
v_gene: TRBV9
CDR3nt: TGTGCCAGCAGCCCTAGGGGGCTCATGAATGAGCAGTTCTTC
CDR3aa: CASSPRGLMNEQFF